A single sample gave rise to the 20 T cell receptor beta chains below, sequenced in a study of patients and donors after allogeneic stem cell transplantation. One entry per CDR3 protein, called by TCRdb with MiXCR from the RT-PCR reads. The sample lists hundreds of thousands of distinct CDR3 sequences; 16% were seen once. The sample taken for sequencing was blood, either unsorted or a sorted T cell fraction (not recorded which). The receptors stem from a human donor who was either an allogeneic HSCT recipient or a stem cell or donor lymphocyte infusion donor (not recorded which). It is not recorded whose cells these are; they may come from a transplant donor.

The gene calls are TRBV5-1 and TRBJ2-7, with 11 bases aligning to TRBD1. The V gene's germline CDR1 is SGHRS and CDR2 YFSETQ. V gave up 7 bases and J gave up 3 bases; unmatched junction bases: 6. The CDR3 runs to 14 residues. In nucleotides, the CDR3 is TGCGCCAGCCTCCCGGGACAGGGGGACTACGAGCAGTACTTC. This sequence encodes CASLPGQGDYEQYF. The full variable domain, with the rest looked up from reference TRBV5-1 and TRBJ2-7, is KAGVTQTPRYLIKTRGQQVTLSCSPISGHRSVSWYQQTPGQGLQFLFEYFSETQRNKGNFPGRFSGRQFSNSRSEMNVSTLELGDSALYLCASLPGQGDYEQYFGPGTRLTVT.

This clonotype came up a few times. The rearrangement links TRBV4-2 to TRBJ2-1; tentative D call: TRBD2 (6 bases). The germline V gene encodes CDR1 LGHNA and CDR2 YNFKEQ. The length of the CDR3 is 17 residues. V was cut by 4 bases and J by 4 bases, with 20 bases left in between. In DNA form, the CDR3 reads TGTGCCAGCAGCCCCTTAGGCGGGGACCCTTCTTACAATGAGCAGTTCTTC. Translation gives CASSPLGGDPSYNEQFF.

The chain links TRBV2 to TRBJ2-2, with D uncertain. V gave up 2 bases and J gave up 2 bases, with 3 bases separating them. Looked up from germline, CDR1 is SNHLY and CDR2 is FYNNEI. This CDR3 is built from 13 residues. The CDR3 nucleotides read TGTGCCAGCAGTGAATCTAACACCGGGGAGCTGTTTTTT. Its translation is CASSESNTGELFF.

V and J are TRBV6-5 and TRBJ2-1; D is uncertain. The germline V and J ends were trimmed by 5 bases and 9 bases, with 11 bases remaining between them. This CDR3 spans 12 amino acids. The germline gives CDR1 MNHEY, CDR2 SVGAGI. CDR3 nucleotides: TGTGCCAGCAGTCGGCAAGCCGGTGAGCAGTTCTTC. Amino acid sequence: CASSRQAGEQFF.

There are many counts of this clonotype. In DNA, the CDR3 is TGTGCCAGCAGTCTCGGGACAGGCTATTATAATTCACCCCTCCACTTT. Residues: CASSLGTGYYNSPLHF. The chain employs TRBV12-3 or TRBV12-4 and TRBJ1-6, with 8 bases fitting TRBD1. Trimming cost V 5 bases and J 4 bases; bases outside gene matches: 7. The CDR3 is made up of 16 amino acids.

The rearrangement links TRBV5-1 to TRBJ2-5; TRBD2 matches 9 bases. Trimming cost V 6 bases and J 2 bases; bases outside gene matches: 11. The CDR3 is made up of 16 amino acids. Germline-derived CDR1 and CDR2 are SGHRS and YFSETQ. The CDR3 protein is CASNLGLAGGQETQYF. The CDR3 DNA is TGCGCCAGCAACCTGGGACTAGCTGGGGGTCAAGAGACCCAGTACTTC.

This clonotype was counted only a few times. The chain joins TRBV6-2 or TRBV6-3 to TRBJ1-4; D call uncertain. CDR1 and CDR2 from the germline V gene are MNHEY and SVGEGT. There are 16 residues in the CDR3. The V end was cut by 0 bases, the J end by 7 bases, with 15 bases between. The CDR3 DNA sequence: TGTGCCAGCAGTTACTCTTTTTCCTTACGAGGTGAAAAACTGTTTTTT. As protein: CASSYSFSLRGEKLFF.

This clonotype appeared a few times. This chain links TRBV7-9 with TRBJ2-7; 7 nucleotides align to TRBD2. The CDR3 totals 14 residues. The junction had 9 bases not matched to a gene; V was cut back by 5 bases and J by 5 bases. CDR1 and CDR2 from the germline V gene are SEHNR and FQNEAQ (reference sequence). CDR3 nucleotides: TGTGCCAGCAGCCTGACTAGCCGAGGTAACGAGCAGTACTTC. Protein sequence: CASSLTSRGNEQYF.

This clonotype was seen many times. V is TRBV4-3 and J is TRBJ1-1; 7 bases align to TRBD1. The V segment lost 6 bases and the J segment 0 bases; nucleotides outside the gene matches: 7. Germline assignment: CDR1 LGHNA and CDR2 YSLEER. This CDR3 contains 15 residues. The CDR3 is CASSPGGFLNTEAFF. The DNA for the CDR3 is TGCGCCAGCAGTCCAGGGGGATTTTTGAACACTGAAGCTTTCTTT.

The chain joins TRBV29-1 to TRBJ2-7; 7 nucleotides align to TRBD2. With V trimmed by 6 bases and J by 2 bases, 10 bases remained unmatched. The CDR3 covers 14 residues. Germline CDR1 reads SQVTM; CDR2 reads ANQGSEA. The CDR3, as DNA: TGCAGCGTGCTGTCGGCGGGAGTCCCCTACGAGCAGTACTTC. This gives the protein CSVLSAGVPYEQYF.

This clonotype was seen many times. The genes are TRBV3-1 and TRBJ2-7; D ambiguous. Germline loops: CDR1 LGHDT, CDR2 YNNKEL (reference sequence). CDR3 length: 13 amino acids. Trimming shortened V by 0 bases and J by 4 bases, and 7 bases separated the two germline ends. CDR3 in amino acids: CASSQDWLYEQYF. The CDR3 region has the DNA TGTGCCAGCAGCCAAGATTGGCTGTACGAGCAGTACTTC.

The chain recombines TRBV6-5 with TRBJ2-1; no clear D gene. The CDR3 runs 14 residues. Trimming cost V 2 bases and J 8 bases, with 13 bases left between them. Germline lookup yields CDR1 MNHEY and CDR2 SVGAGI. The chain's CDR3 is CASSYRALPDEQFF. The CDR3 bases are TGTGCCAGCAGTTACAGGGCCCTCCCGGATGAGCAGTTCTTC.

This clonotype has only a few counts. CDR3 bases: TGTGCCAGCAGTTTGACCGCTAGCGGGGACGAGCAGTACTTC. Its translation: CASSLTASGDEQYF. The gene calls are TRBV12-3 or TRBV12-4 and TRBJ2-7, with 9 positions matching TRBD2. J was trimmed by 5 bases and V by 3 bases; bases with no gene match: 5. The CDR3 loop spans 14 amino acids.

The chain has TRBV5-1 and TRBJ2-1, with D perhaps matching TRBD1 (10 bases). V was clipped by 4 bases and J by 5 bases, with 28 bases between them. The germline V gene has CDR1 SGHRS and CDR2 YFSETQ. There are 19 residues in the CDR3. CDR3 protein: CASSGGTGVSGSLNNEQFF. CDR3 DNA sequence: TGCGCCAGCAGCGGGGGGACAGGGGTTAGCGGGAGTCTTAACAATGAGCAGTTCTTC.

This chain connects TRBV20-1 to TRBJ2-2; possible D gene TRBD2, 5 bases. This CDR3 has 15 residues. Germline assignment: CDR1 DFQATT and CDR2 SNEGSKA (reference sequence). V lost 2 bases and J lost 2, with 12 bases in between. CDR3 in DNA: TGCAGTGCTAGACCTTGGACTTTTAACACCGGGGAGCTGTTTTTT. Its protein is CSARPWTFNTGELFF.

The chain recombines TRBV4-1 with TRBJ2-2; 13 nucleotides match TRBD2. Germline V lookup: CDR1 MGHRA, CDR2 YSYEKL. This CDR3 comprises 18 residues. V shed 2 bases, J shed 2 bases, and the junction held 5 bases outside the gene matches. The CDR3 region has the DNA TGCGCCAGCAGCCAACCCCGACTAGCGGGGGGAAACACCGGGGAGCTGTTTTTT. Its translation: CASSQPRLAGGNTGELFF.

This clonotype was seen a handful of times. This chain uses TRBV27 with TRBJ1-2; tentatively, D is TRBD1 (5 bases). V lost 5 bases and J lost 6, with 13 bases in between. CDR1 MNHEY and CDR2 SMNVEV come from the germline V gene (reference sequence). The CDR3 spans 13 residues. CDR3 sequence: CASSPPTGNGYTF. CDR3 bases: TGTGCCAGCAGTCCCCCCACAGGCAATGGCTACACCTTC.

This clonotype was detected only a few times. The V gene is TRBV7-9, the J gene TRBJ1-3, with TRBD1 matching 7 bases. Looked up from germline, CDR1 is SEHNR and CDR2 is FQNEAQ (reference sequence). Trimming cost V 5 bases and J 3 bases; bases outside gene matches: 4. CDR3 length: 14 amino acids. The CDR3 region has the DNA TGTGCCAGCAGCCCCAGGGGGTTTGGAAACACCATATATTTT. Amino acids: CASSPRGFGNTIYF.

The chain has TRBV7-3 and TRBJ2-1; 14 bases are shared with TRBD2. V gave up 5 bases and J gave up 10 bases; unmatched junction bases: 4. The CDR3 totals 14 residues. Germline lookup yields CDR1 SGHTA and CDR2 FQGTGA. CDR3 protein: CASSPGLAGEEQFF. CDR3 bases: TGTGCCAGCAGCCCGGGACTAGCGGGAGAAGAGCAGTTCTTC.

A few counts support this clonotype. One junction end disagrees with the germline gene, perhaps due to a read error. The V and J genes are TRBV7-7 and TRBJ1-3; the match to TRBD1 covers 8 bases. From germline, CDR1 is SSHAT and CDR2 FNYEAQ (reference sequence). CDR3 length equals 14 residues. The CDR3 sequence: CASSSTGVGNTIYF. Written as DNA, the CDR3 is TGTGCTAGCAGCTCGACAGGGGTCGGAAACACCATATATTTT.